This T cell receptor (beta chain) was sequenced for a study of blood T cell repertoires in COVID-19. The CDR3 is 15 amino acids. Trimming shortened V by 4 bases and J by 7 bases, and 21 bases separated the two germline ends. Germline V CDR1 and CDR2: SGHKS, YYEKEE (reference sequence). Clones were sequenced by immunoSEQ multiplex PCR, and TCRdb holds only the in-frame ones, with some missing. The table records about 190,000 clones, about 83% of them present only once. This clone is a singleton in its sample. J is TRBJ2-7 and V is TRBV5-5; D possibly corresponds to TRBD1 (6 bases). The receptor was isolated from a woman aged 18-35 years who had recovered from COVID-19. Material for sequencing was peripheral blood. The CDR3 here is CASSQYAGTSGEQYV. For the CDR3, the DNA is TGTGCCAGCAGCCAATACGCAGGGACATCTGGGGAGCAGTACGTC.